The present T cell receptor beta chain was sequenced within a study of vaccination effects on CD4 cells after COVID-19. General study points: Only 1 of 255 vaccine-induced clones from healthy vaccinees cross-reacted with common cold coronaviruses.

After expansion with viral peptide pools in the ViraFEST assay, antigen-specific CD4+ T cells were sequenced. Having been cultured for roughly 9 days, the cells underwent CD4+ T cell isolation. Having tested negative for nucleocapsid antibodies, the vaccine recipients showed no prior SARS-CoV-2 infection. Germline V gene lookup returns CDR1 SGHNT and CDR2 YYREEE (reference sequence). V was cut by 2 bases and J by 6 bases, with 6 bases left in between. This CDR3 has 12 residues. This clone was detected only a few times. The antigen is undetermined. The data were produced by immunoSEQ multiplex PCR, yet TCRdb's version contains in-frame clones alone and is incomplete. The sample lists approximately 44,000 clones, under 75% seen once, with 26% in the top ten.

This TCR derives from a human donor who received a COVID-19 vaccine. The starting material was CD4+ T cells from PBMCs cultured with HCoV-OC43 spike peptides, obtained before COVID-19 vaccination. Specified subset: HCoV-OC43 spike overlapping peptide pool stimulation. V usage is TRBV5-4 and J usage is TRBJ1-5, with D unclear. The CDR3 here is CASSFGGQPQHF. CDR3 nucleotide sequence: TGTGCCAGCAGCTTCGGCGGTCAGCCCCAGCATTTT.